This T cell receptor beta chain was sequenced during a study of T cell repertoires in cytomegalovirus infection. This clonotype was counted many times. The antigen is unknown. TCRdb re-analysed the reads in MiXCR, keeping a single row per CDR3 protein. The table shows 450,000 to 600,000 distinct CDR3 sequences, with about 33% occurring only once. Germline-derived CDR1 and CDR2 are SGHTA and FQGNSA. The CDR3 contains 14 residues. The germline V and J ends were trimmed by 6 bases and 2 bases, with 12 bases remaining between them. The sample was cultured PBMCs, taken from culture after CMV antigen stimulation. The J gene is TRBJ2-3, the V gene TRBV7-2, with D possibly called TRBD1 or TRBD2 (5 bases each). This sequence originates from a human donor in good health (CMV status not recorded). Some clones in this sample may be carry-over from other donors' samples. The CDR3 DNA reads TGTGCCAGCAGGCCGGGACCGTCCACAGATACGCAGTATTTT. Amino acids: CASRPGPSTDTQYF.